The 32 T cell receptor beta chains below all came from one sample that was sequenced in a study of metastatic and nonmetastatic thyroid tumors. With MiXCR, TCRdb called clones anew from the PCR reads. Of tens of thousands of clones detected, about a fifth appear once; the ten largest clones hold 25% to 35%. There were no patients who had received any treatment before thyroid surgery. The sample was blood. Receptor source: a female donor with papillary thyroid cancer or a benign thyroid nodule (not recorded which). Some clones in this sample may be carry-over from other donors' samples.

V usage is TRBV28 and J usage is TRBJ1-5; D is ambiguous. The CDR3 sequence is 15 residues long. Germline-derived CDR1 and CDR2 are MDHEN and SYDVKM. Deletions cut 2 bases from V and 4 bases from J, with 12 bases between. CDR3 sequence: CASSLQGSRNQPQHF. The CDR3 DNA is TGTGCCAGCAGTTTACAAGGGAGCAGAAATCAGCCCCAGCATTTT.

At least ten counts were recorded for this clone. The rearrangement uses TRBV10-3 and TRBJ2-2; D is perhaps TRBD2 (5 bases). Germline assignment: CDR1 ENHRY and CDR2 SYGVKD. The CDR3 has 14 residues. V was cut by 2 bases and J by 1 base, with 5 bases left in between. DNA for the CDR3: TGTGCCATCAGTGAGCGGGGGAACACCGGGGAGCTGTTTTTT. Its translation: CAISERGNTGELFF.

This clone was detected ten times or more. The DNA of the CDR3 is TGCAGTGCTAGAGGGCTAGCGAGGGACAATGAGCAGTTCTTC. This encodes CSARGLARDNEQFF. This chain uses TRBV20-1 with TRBJ2-1; perhaps TRBD2 as D (6 bases). Trimming took 1 base from V and 5 from J, leaving 12 bases between them. CDR3 length: 14 amino acids. Germline V gene lookup returns CDR1 DFQATT and CDR2 SNEGSKA (reference sequence).

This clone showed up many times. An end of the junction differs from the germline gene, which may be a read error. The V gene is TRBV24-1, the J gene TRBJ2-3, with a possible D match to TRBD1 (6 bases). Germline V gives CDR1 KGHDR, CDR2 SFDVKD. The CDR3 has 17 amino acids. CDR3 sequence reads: CATSEPQGRFSTDMQYF. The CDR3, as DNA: TGTGCCACCAGTGAACCCCAGGGGCGATTTAGCACAGATATGCAGTATTTT.

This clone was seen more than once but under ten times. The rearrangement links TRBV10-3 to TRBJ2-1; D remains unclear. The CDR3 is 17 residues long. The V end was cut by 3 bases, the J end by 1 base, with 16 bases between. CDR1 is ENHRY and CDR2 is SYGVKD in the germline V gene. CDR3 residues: CAISDPGRCGSYNEQFF. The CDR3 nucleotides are TGTGCCATCAGTGACCCCGGGCGCTGTGGGTCCTACAATGAGCAGTTCTTC.

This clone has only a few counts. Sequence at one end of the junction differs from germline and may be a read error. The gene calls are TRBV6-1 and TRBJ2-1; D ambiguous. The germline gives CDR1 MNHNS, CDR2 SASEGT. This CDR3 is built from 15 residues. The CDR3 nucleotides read TGTGCCAGCAGTGAAGGGGCGGTCCCCCACAATGAGCATTTCTTC. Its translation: CASSEGAVPHNEHFF.

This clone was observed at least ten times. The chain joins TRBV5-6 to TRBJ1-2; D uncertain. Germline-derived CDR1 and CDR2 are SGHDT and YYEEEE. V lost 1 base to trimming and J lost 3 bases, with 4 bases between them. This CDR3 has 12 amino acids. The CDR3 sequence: CASSLTDYGYTF. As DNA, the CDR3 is TGTGCCAGCAGCTTGACAGACTATGGCTACACCTTC.

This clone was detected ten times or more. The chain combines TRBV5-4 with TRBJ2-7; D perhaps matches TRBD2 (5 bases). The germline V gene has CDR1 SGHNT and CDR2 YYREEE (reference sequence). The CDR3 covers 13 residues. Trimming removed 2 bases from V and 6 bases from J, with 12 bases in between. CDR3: CASSFGGSGEQYF. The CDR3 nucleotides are TGTGCCAGCAGCTTTGGCGGGTCAGGCGAGCAGTACTTC.

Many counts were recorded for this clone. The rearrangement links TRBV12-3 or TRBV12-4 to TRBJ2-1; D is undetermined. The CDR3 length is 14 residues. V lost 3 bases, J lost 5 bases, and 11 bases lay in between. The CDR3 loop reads CASSFTNKDNEQFF. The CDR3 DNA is TGTGCCAGCAGTTTTACTAACAAAGACAATGAGCAGTTCTTC.

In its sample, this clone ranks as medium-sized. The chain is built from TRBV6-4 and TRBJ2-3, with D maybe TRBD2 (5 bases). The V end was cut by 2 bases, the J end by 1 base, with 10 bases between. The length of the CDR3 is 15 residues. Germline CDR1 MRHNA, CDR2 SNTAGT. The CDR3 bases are TGTGCCAGCAGTGACATTCTCGGGGGCACAGATACGCAGTATTTT. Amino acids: CASSDILGGTDTQYF.

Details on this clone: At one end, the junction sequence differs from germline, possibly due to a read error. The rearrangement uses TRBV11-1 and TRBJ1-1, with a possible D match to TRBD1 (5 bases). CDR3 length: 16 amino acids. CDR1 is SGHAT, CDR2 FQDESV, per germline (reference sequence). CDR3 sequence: CASSLGAGSASGEQYF. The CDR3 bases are TGTGCCAGCAGCTTAGGGGCAGGGTCTGCCTCGGGAGAGCAGTACTTT.

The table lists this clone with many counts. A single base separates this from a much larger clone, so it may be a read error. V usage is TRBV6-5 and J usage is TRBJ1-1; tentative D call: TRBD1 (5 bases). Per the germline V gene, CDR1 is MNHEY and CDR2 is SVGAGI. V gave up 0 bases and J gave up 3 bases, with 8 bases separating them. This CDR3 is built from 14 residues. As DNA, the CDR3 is TGTGCCAGCAGTTACTCGGGGGAGGACACTGAAGCTTTCTTT. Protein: CASSYSGEDTEAFF.

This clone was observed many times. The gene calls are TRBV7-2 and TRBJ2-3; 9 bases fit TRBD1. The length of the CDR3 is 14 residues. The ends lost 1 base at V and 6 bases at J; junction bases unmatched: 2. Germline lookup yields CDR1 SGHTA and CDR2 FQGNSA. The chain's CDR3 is CASSLEGQGDTQYF. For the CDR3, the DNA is TGTGCCAGCAGCTTAGAGGGACAGGGTGATACGCAGTATTTT.

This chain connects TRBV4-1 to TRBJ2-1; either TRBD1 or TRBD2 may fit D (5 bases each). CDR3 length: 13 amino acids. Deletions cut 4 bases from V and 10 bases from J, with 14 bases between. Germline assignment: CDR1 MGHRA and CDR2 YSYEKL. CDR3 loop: CASSRNRGAEQFF. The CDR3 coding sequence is TGCGCCAGCAGCCGGAACCGGGGCGCGGAGCAGTTCTTC.

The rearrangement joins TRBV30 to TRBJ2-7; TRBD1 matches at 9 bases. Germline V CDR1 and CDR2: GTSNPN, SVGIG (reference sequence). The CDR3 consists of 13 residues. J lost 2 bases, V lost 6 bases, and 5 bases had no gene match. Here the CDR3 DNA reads TGTGCCTGTGCACAGGGGGCCGCCTACGAGCAGTACTTC. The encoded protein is CACAQGAAYEQYF.

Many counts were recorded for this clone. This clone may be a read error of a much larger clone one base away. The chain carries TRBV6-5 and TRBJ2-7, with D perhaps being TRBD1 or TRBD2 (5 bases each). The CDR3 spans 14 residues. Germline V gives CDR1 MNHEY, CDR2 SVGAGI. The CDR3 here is CASSYGTSSCEQYF. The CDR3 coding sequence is TGTGCCAGCAGTTACGGGACGAGCTCCTGCGAGCAGTACTTC.

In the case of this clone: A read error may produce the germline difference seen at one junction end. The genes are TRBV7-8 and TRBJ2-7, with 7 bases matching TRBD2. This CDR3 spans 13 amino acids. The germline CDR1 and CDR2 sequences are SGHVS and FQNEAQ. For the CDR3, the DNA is TGTGCCAGCAGCTTAGCAGGGGACTACGGGCAGTACTTC. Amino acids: CASSLAGDYGQYF.

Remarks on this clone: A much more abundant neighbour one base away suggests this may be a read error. DNA of the CDR3: TGTGCCAGCACCGTTTCTAGCGGGATGCAGAATACGCAGTATTTT. Residues: CASTVSSGMQNTQYF. V and J are TRBV7-6 and TRBJ2-3, with 9 bases fitting TRBD2. With V trimmed by 7 bases and J by 7 bases, 12 bases remained unmatched. Germline CDR1 SGHVS, CDR2 FNYEAQ. The CDR3 is 15 amino acids.

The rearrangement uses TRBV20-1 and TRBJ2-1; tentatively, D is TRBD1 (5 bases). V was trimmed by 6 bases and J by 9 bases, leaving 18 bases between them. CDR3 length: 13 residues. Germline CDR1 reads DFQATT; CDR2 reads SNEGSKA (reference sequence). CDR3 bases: TGCAGTGCCAATACTCTAGGAAGGGGTGAGCAGTTCTTC. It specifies CSANTLGRGEQFF.

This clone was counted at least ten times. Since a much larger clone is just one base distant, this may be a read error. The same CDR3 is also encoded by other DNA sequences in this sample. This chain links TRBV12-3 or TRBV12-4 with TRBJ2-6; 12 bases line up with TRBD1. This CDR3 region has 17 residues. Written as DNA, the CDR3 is TGTGCTAGCAGTGGGGGACAGGGGGCATCTGGGGCCAACGTCCTGACTTTC. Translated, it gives CASSGGQGASGANVLTF.

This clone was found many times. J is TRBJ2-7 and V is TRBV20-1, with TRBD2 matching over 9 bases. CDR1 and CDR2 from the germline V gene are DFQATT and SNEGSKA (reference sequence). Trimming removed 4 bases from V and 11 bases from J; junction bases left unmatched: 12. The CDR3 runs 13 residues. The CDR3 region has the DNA TGCAGTGCTATAAACCCGGGACTAGCAGACGAGTACTTC. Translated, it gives CSAINPGLADEYF.

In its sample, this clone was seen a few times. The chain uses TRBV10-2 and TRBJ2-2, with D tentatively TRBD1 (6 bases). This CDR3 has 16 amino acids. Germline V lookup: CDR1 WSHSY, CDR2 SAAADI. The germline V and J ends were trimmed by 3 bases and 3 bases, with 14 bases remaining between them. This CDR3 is CASSDAWTVYTGELFF. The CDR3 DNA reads TGCGCCAGCAGTGACGCATGGACAGTGTACACCGGGGAGCTGTTTTTT.

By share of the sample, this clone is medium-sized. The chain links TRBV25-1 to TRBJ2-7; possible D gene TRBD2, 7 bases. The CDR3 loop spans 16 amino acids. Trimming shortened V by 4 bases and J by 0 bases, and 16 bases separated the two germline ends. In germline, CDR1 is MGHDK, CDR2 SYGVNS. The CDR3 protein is CASSVGGGGSSYEQYF. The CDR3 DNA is TGTGCCAGCAGTGTTGGTGGGGGCGGGAGCTCCTACGAGCAGTACTTC.

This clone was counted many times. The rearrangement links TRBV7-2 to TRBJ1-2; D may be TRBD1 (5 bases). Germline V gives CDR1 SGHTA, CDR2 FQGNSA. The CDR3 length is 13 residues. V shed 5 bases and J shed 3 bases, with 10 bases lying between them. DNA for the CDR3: TGTGCCAGCAGCGACGGGACGGACTATGGCTACACCTTC. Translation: CASSDGTDYGYTF.

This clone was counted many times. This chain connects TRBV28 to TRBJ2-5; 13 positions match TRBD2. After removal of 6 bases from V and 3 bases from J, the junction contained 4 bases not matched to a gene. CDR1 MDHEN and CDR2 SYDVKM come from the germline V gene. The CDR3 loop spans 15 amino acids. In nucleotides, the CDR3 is TGTGCCAGCAGCACCGGACTAGCGGGAGAAGAGACCCAGTACTTC. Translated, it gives CASSTGLAGEETQYF. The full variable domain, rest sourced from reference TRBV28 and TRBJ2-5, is DVKVTQSSRYLVKRTGEKVFLECVQDMDHENMFWYRQDPGLGLRLIYFSYDVKMKEKGDIPEGYSVSREKKERFSLILESASTNQTSMYLCASSTGLAGEETQYFGPGTRLLVL.

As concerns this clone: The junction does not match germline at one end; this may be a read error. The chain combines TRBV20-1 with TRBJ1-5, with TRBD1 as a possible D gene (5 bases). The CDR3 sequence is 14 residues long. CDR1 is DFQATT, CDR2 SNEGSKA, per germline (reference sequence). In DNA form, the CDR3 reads TGCAGTGCTAGTGACAGATCATCGCATCAGCCCCAGAATTTT. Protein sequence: CSASDRSSHQPQNF.

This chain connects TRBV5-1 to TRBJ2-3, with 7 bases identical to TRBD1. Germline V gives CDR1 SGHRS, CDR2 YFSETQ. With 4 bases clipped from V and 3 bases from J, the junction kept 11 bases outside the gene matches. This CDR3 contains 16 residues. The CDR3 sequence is CASSTAQGVNTDTQYF. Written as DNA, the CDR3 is TGCGCCAGCAGCACAGCCCAGGGGGTAAATACAGATACGCAGTATTTT.

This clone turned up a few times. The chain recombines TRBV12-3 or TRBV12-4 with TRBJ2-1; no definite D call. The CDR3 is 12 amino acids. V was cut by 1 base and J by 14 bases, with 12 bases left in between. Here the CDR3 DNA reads TGTGCCAGCAGTTTAGTACCGGCGGAAAAGTTCTTC. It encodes CASSLVPAEKFF.

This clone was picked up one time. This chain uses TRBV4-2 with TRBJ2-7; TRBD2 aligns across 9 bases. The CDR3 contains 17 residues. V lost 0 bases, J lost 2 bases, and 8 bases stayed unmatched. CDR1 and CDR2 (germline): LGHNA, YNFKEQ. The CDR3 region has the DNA TGTGCCAGCAGCCAAGATTTCGTCGCGGGAGGGGCCTACGAGCAGTACTTC. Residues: CASSQDFVAGGAYEQYF.

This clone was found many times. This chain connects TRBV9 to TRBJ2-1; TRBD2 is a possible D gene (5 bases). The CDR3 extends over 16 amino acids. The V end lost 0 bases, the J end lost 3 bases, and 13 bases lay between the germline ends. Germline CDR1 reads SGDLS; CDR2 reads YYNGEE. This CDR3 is CASSVVAGGIYNEQFF. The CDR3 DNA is TGTGCCAGCAGCGTAGTCGCGGGCGGTATCTACAATGAGCAGTTCTTC.

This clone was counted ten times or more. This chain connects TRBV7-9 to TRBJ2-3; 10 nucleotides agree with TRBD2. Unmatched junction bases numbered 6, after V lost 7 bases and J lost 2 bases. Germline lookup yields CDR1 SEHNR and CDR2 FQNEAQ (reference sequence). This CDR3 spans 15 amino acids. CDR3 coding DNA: TGTGCCAGCATCTCTAGCGGGAGTTCCACAGATACGCAGTATTTT. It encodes CASISSGSSTDTQYF.

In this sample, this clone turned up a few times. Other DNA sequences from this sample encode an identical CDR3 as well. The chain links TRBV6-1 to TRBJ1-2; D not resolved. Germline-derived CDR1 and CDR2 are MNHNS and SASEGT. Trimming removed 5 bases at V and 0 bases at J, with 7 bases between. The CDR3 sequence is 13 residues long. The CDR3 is CASSPGANYGYTF. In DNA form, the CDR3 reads TGTGCCAGCAGTCCAGGAGCTAACTATGGCTACACCTTC.